The 9 T cell receptor beta chains presented below share a single source sample, sequenced in a study of blood T cell repertoires in COVID-19. The repertoire was sequenced with immunoSEQ multiplex PCR; TCRdb's copy has only in-frame clones and lacks some. The sample holds fewer than 350,000 clones, approximately 85% seen once. Sample: peripheral blood. These receptor sequences come from a human donor in a cohort sampled during active COVID-19.

V is TRBV30 and J is TRBJ2-1; perhaps TRBD1 as D (6 bases). Germline-derived CDR1 and CDR2 are GTSNPN and SVGIG (reference sequence). Trimming removed 5 bases from V and 5 bases from J, with 10 bases in between. The CDR3 is 12 amino acids. The CDR3 bases are TGTGCCTGGGACAGGATAAACAATGAGCAGTTCTTC. Protein: CAWDRINNEQFF. Using reference TRBV30 and TRBJ2-1 for the parts outside the CDR3, the full variable domain is SQTIHQWPATLVQPVGSPLSLECTVEGTSNPNLYWYRQAAGRGLQLLFYSVGIGQISSEVPQNLSASRPQDRQFILSSKKLLLSDSGFYLCAWDRINNEQFFGPGTRLTVL.

In DNA form, the CDR3 reads TGTGCCAGCAGTGAATATCCGGGCACAGGGAAGACCTTC. It translates to CASSEYPGTGKTF. The chain is built from TRBV25-1 and TRBJ1-2; TRBD1 is a possible D gene (6 bases). The V end was cut by 0 bases, the J end by 14 bases, with 16 bases between. The CDR3 extends over 13 amino acids. Germline assignment: CDR1 MGHDK and CDR2 SYGVNS.

The V call is TRBV27, the J call TRBJ2-3; TRBD1 aligns across 7 bases. CDR3 size: 13 residues. The junction had 3 bases not matched to a gene; V was cut back by 5 bases and J by 4 bases. Per germline, CDR1 MNHEY and CDR2 SMNVEV (reference sequence). Here the CDR3 DNA reads TGTGCCAGCAGTCGTAGGGGGCCAGATACGCAGTATTTT. The encoded protein is CASSRRGPDTQYF.

The chain carries TRBV30 and TRBJ1-2; D possibly corresponds to TRBD1 (5 bases). V was trimmed by 0 bases and J by 4 bases, leaving 9 bases between them. The CDR3 consists of 13 residues. Germline V CDR1 and CDR2: GTSNPN, SVGIG (reference sequence). In nucleotides, the CDR3 is TGTGCCTGGAGTGTAGGGGAAGGCTATGGCTACACCTTC. Protein: CAWSVGEGYGYTF.

Here the CDR3 DNA reads TGTGCCAGCAGCTATGGACAGGGCGATTCACCCCTCCACTTT. Translation: CASSYGQGDSPLHF. This rearrangement joins TRBV5-6 to TRBJ1-6, with 8 positions matching TRBD1. The CDR3 extends over 14 amino acids. The V and J ends lost 3 bases and 8 bases, in that order; junction bases with no gene match: 4. Germline CDR1 is SGHDT and CDR2 is YYEEEE.

This clone was observed a handful of times. The V gene is TRBV5-6, the J gene TRBJ1-1; the match to TRBD1 covers 9 bases. Germline values: CDR1 SGHDT, CDR2 YYEEEE. The CDR3 has 16 residues. The trim removed 3 bases at V and 4 bases at J, leaving 10 bases unmatched. The DNA for the CDR3 is TGTGCCAGCAGCTGGAGGACAGGGGCCTTGAGCACTGAAGCTTTCTTT. This encodes CASSWRTGALSTEAFF.

The rearrangement joins TRBV24-1 to TRBJ2-5; TRBD2 agrees at 9 bases. The length of the CDR3 is 15 residues. Per germline, CDR1 KGHDR and CDR2 SFDVKD. J lost 6 bases, V lost 4 bases, and 8 bases had no gene match. Here the CDR3 reads CATSEASGVVKTQYF. Here the CDR3 DNA reads TGTGCCACCAGTGAGGCTAGCGGGGTAGTAAAGACCCAGTACTTC.

The chain links TRBV10-3 to TRBJ1-1; TRBD1 aligns across 10 bases. The V gene end was trimmed by 3 bases and the J gene end by 3 bases; junction bases not matched to a gene: 4. There are 15 residues in the CDR3. Germline V lookup: CDR1 ENHRY, CDR2 SYGVKD. The CDR3 spells CAISDKGQGDTEAFF. CDR3 in DNA: TGTGCCATCAGTGACAAAGGACAGGGGGACACTGAAGCTTTCTTT.

This chain connects TRBV15 to TRBJ2-7, with unresolved D. The CDR3 runs to 13 residues. V was trimmed by 0 bases and J by 4 bases, leaving 7 bases between them. Germline values: CDR1 LNHNV, CDR2 YYDKDF (reference sequence). The CDR3 loop reads CATSRDSKYEQYF. The CDR3 bases are TGTGCCACCAGCAGAGATTCTAAGTACGAGCAGTACTTC.